The present entry profiles one TCR beta chain with its context. The CDR3 totals 14 residues. Trimming took 3 bases from V and 5 from J, leaving 12 bases between them. Germline assignment: CDR1 SGHRS and CDR2 YFSETQ. In the original workflow: Reference gene primer amplification gave estimated nucleated cell counts. This table comes from immunoSEQ multiplex PCR, and its TCRdb copy is limited to in-frame clones, with some not included. V, J and clone size were drawn from that table, and D and trimming were deduced from the DNA. The data contain roughly 200,000 clones, 85% of them singletons. This record belongs to a study of blood T cell repertoires in COVID-19. Study information: PBMCs, B-cell-depleted T cells, or T cells provided the cDNA or gDNA that made up the material.

Sample: peripheral blood. This sequence joins TRBV5-1 and TRBJ1-5, with D possibly TRBD1 on 6 matching bases. This clonotype was sampled from a woman in her fifties or sixties with acute or convalescent COVID-19. CDR3 nucleotide sequence: TGCGCCAGCAGCTGGGGGGGCGTTGATCAGCCCCAGCATTTT. This sequence encodes CASSWGGVDQPQHF.